The 5 T cell receptor beta chains below were found in one sample sequenced in a study of T cells in tumors after PD-1 blockade. The repertoire was sequenced with immunoSEQ multiplex PCR; TCRdb's copy has only in-frame clones and lacks some. The sample comprises about 24,000 clones, roughly four fifths of which are singletons, and around 12% rests with the top ten. The sample in question was PBMCs, obtained after anti-PD-1 treatment. The origin of the receptors is a human donor with basal cell carcinoma.

The rearrangement uses TRBV25-1 and TRBJ2-3; TRBD2 aligns across 10 bases. The germline gives CDR1 MGHDK, CDR2 SYGVNS. The CDR3 covers 16 residues. With 6 bases clipped from V and 6 bases from J, the junction kept 12 bases outside the gene matches. The CDR3 nucleotides are TGTGCCAGCAGCGCGGGGGTAGCGGGGGGATTCGATACGCAGTATTTT. Protein: CASSAGVAGGFDTQYF. Full variable domain (rest looked up from reference TRBV25-1 and TRBJ2-3): EADIYQTPRYLVIGTGKKITLECSQTMGHDKMYWYQQDPGMELHLIHYSYGVNSTEKGDLSSESTVSRIRTEHFPLTLESARPSHTSQYLCASSAGVAGGFDTQYFGPGTRLTVL.

The J gene is TRBJ2-3, the V gene TRBV7-2; D perhaps matches TRBD1 (6 bases). The germline CDR1 and CDR2 sequences are SGHTA and FQGNSA. The V end lost 2 bases, the J end lost 1 base, and 10 bases lay between the germline ends. This CDR3 contains 15 residues. The CDR3 loop reads CASSLRPGGTDTQYF. The CDR3, as DNA: TGTGCCAGCAGCTTACGGCCAGGGGGCACAGATACGCAGTATTTT.

The chain recombines TRBV14 with TRBJ1-6; D remains ambiguous. V dropped 0 bases and J dropped 11 bases, with 14 bases sitting between them. The CDR3 consists of 15 residues. CDR1 SGHDN and CDR2 FVKESK come from the germline V gene. DNA of the CDR3: TGTGCCAGCAGCCAAGACCCCACGGGTAGAGCACCCCTCCACTTT. Translation: CASSQDPTGRAPLHF.

The chain couples TRBV7-8 to TRBJ1-6, with D tentatively TRBD1 (6 bases). Germline CDR1 and CDR2: SGHVS and FQNEAQ. With 5 bases removed from V and 9 bases from J, the gap between germline ends came to 20 bases. This CDR3 is built from 16 residues. The CDR3 nucleotides are TGTGCCAGCAGCCGATCCAGGGGATCCCAGGGTTCACCCCTCCACTTT. Translating gives CASSRSRGSQGSPLHF.

The DNA for the CDR3 is TGCGCCAGCAGCTTACAGGGGCTTAACGAGCAGTACTTC. Translating it yields CASSLQGLNEQYF. The chain recombines TRBV5-1 with TRBJ2-7, with 7 bases identical to TRBD1. The germline V gene has CDR1 SGHRS and CDR2 YFSETQ. The CDR3 contains 13 residues. The J segment lost 5 bases and the V segment lost 2 bases, leaving 4 bases of the junction unmatched.